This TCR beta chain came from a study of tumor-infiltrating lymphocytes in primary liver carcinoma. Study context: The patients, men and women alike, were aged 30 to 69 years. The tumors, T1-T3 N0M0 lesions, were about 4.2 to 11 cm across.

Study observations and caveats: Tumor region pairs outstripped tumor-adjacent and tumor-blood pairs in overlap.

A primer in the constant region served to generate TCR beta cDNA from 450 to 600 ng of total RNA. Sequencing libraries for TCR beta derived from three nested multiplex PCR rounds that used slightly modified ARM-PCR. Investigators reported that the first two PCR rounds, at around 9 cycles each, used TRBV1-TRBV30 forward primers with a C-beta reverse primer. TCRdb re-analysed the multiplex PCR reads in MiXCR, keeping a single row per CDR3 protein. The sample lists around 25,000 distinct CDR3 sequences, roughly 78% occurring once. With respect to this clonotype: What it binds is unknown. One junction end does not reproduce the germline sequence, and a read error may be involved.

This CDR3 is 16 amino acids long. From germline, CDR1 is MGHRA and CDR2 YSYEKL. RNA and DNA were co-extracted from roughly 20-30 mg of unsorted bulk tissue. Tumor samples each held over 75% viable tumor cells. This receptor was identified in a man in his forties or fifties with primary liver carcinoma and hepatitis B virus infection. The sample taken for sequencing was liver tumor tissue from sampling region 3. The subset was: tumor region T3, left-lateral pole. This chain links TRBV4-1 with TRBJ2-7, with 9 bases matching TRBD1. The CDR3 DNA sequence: TGCGCGAGCAGCCAAGTAGTAGGGACAGGGAAGTACGAGCAGTACTTC. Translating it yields CASSQVVGTGKYEQYF.